This T cell receptor (beta chain) was sequenced for a study of cytomegalovirus exposure and HLA in healthy donors. Background on the study: In an early release, HLA-typed donors contributed some 88 million unique TCR sequences. Whole-study findings and limits: For most TCR beta V segments, an earlier analysis put the productive rate at about 90% or about 30% of the time. In a later analysis, a genetic analysis reported fewer productive-TCR N-insertions in an Asian-associated ancestry cluster than the cohort average. More than 15,000 TCR beta sequences were associated with HLA alleles at 0.05 false discovery rate in a later analysis.

CDR1 and CDR2 (germline): ENHRY, SYGVKD. The V and J ends lost 2 bases and 2 bases respectively, with 11 bases between them. CDR3 length equals 15 residues. A note on this clone: Its antigen remains unknown.

Primers included in the PCR were 60 Vbeta and 13 Jbeta primers. The protocol was immunoSEQ multiplex PCR, while the TCRdb copy is restricted to in-frame clones and leaves out a portion. The record lists roughly 75,000 clones, of which the ten most abundant hold less than 6%. The clonotype originates from a man between 40 and 49 years old in good health and CMV-seronegative. V gene TRBV10-3 combines with J gene TRBJ2-3, with TRBD2 as a possible D gene (7 bases). Sequenced input: PBMCs. The chain's CDR3 is CAISEDGGHTDTQYF. The CDR3 nucleotides are TGTGCCATCAGTGAGGACGGGGGGCACACAGATACGCAGTATTTT.